This TCR beta chain came from a study of blood T cells in healthy people across ages. Study at large: Per two T cells, template switching captured roughly one barcoded beta molecule.

Combining a sample-barcoded 5' primer with a J-beta primer mix, a second PCR ran for about 6 to 11 cycles. TCRdb passed the 5' RACE reads through MiXCR, listing each CDR3 protein once. The table shows about 1.1 million distinct CDR3 sequences, with 30% to 40% occurring only once. The germline V gene encodes CDR1 SGHTA and CDR2 FQGNSA. The CDR3 runs 15 residues. Trimming took off 0 bases at V and 4 bases at J, with 12 bases between the two ends. This sequence was found in a man younger than 35 in good health. The material sequenced was blood. V and J are TRBV7-2 and TRBJ1-1; D is undetermined. DNA of the CDR3: TGTGCCAGCAGCTTAGCGGGGTCGTTGGGCACTGAAGCTTTCTTT. Its translation: CASSLAGSLGTEAFF.